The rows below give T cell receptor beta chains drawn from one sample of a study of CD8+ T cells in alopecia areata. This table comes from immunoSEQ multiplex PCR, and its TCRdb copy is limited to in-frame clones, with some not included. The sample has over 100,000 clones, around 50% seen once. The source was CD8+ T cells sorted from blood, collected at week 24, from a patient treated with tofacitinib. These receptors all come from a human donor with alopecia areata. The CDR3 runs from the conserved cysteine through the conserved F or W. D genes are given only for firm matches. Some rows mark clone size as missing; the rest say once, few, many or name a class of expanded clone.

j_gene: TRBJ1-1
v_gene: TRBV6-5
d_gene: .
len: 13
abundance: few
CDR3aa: CASSYSRGVEAFF
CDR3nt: TGTGCCAGCAGTTACTCCCGGGGGGTTGAAGCTTTCTTT

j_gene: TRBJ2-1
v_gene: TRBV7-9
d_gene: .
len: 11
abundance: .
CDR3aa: CASSLAHEQFF
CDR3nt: TGTGCCAGCAGCTTAGCCCATGAGCAGTTCTTC

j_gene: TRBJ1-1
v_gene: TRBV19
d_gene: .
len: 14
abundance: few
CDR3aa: CASSILRDGPEAFF
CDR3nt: TGTGCCAGTAGTATCCTCCGGGACGGACCTGAAGCTTTCTTT

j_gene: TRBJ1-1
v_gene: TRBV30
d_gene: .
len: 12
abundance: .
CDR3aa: CAWSVLGVEAFF
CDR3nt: TGTGCCTGGAGTGTTTTAGGGGTTGAAGCTTTCTTT

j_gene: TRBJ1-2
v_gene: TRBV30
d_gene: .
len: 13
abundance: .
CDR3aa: CAWSPTGDYGYTF
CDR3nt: TGTGCCTGGAGTCCCACAGGAGATTATGGCTACACCTTC

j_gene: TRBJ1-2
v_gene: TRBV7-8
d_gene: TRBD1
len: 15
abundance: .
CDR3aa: CASSPSGGDYYGYTF
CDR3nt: TGTGCCAGCAGCCCGTCAGGGGGCGACTACTATGGCTACACCTTC

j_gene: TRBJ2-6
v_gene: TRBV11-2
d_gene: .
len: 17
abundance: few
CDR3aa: CASSLEVRPSGANVLTF
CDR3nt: TGTGCCAGCAGCTTAGAGGTGCGGCCTTCGGGGGCCAACGTCCTGACTTTC

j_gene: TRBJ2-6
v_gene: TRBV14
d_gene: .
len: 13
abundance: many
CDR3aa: CASKGSGANVLTF
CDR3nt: TGTGCCAGCAAAGGCTCTGGGGCCAACGTCCTGACTTTC

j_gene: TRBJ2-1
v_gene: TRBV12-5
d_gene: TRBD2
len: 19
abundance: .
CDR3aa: CASGLVRDLAGGPYNEQFF
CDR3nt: TGTGCTAGTGGTTTGGTAAGGGATTTAGCGGGGGGGCCGTACAATGAGCAGTTCTTC

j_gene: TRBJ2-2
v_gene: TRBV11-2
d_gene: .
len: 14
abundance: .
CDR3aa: CASSLDRYTGELFF
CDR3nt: TGTGCCAGCAGCTTGGACAGATACACCGGGGAGCTGTTTTTT

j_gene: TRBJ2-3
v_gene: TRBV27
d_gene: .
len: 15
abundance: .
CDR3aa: CASSPDMEDTDTQYF
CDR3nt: TGTGCCAGCAGCCCCGACATGGAGGACACAGATACGCAGTATTTT

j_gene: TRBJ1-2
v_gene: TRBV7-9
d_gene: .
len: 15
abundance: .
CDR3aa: CASSLGSRANYGYTF
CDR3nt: TGTGCCAGCAGCTTAGGATCAAGAGCTAACTATGGCTACACCTTC

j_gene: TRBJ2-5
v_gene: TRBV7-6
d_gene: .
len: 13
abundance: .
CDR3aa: CASSLDREETQYF
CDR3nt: TGTGCCAGCAGCTTAGACAGGGAAGAGACCCAGTACTTC

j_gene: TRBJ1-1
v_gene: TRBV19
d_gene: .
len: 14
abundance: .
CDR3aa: CASIPGQLNTEAFF
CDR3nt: TGTGCCTCCATCCCGGGGCAGCTGAACACTGAAGCTTTCTTT

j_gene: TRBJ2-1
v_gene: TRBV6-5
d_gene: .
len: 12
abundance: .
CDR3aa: CASSYSGHGVIF
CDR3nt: TGTGCCAGCAGTTACTCGGGGCACGGGGTAATCTTC

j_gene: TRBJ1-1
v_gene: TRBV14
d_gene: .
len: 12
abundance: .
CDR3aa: CASSLSEGRAFF
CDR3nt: TGTGCCAGCAGCCTAAGTGAGGGTAGGGCTTTCTTT

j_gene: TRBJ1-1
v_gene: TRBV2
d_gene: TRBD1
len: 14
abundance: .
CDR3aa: CANAGRGPDTEAFF
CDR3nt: TGTGCCAATGCCGGAAGGGGGCCGGACACTGAAGCTTTCTTT

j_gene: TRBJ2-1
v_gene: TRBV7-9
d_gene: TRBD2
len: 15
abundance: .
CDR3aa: CASSLAGGEYNEQFF
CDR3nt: TGTGCCAGCAGCTTAGCCGGGGGGGAATACAATGAGCAGTTCTTC

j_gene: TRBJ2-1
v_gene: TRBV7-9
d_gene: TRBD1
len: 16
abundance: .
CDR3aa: CASRQTGLSSYNEQFF
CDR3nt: TGTGCCAGCAGACAGACAGGGCTATCCTCCTACAATGAGCAGTTCTTC

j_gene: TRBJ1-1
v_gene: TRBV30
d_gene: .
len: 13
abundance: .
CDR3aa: CAWSVLQVTEAFF
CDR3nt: TGTGCCTGGAGTGTGCTGCAGGTCACTGAAGCTTTCTTT

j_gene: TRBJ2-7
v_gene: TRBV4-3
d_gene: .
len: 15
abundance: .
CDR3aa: CASSQDLAGAYEQYF
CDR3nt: TGCGCCAGCAGCCAAGATTTGGCAGGAGCCTACGAGCAGTACTTC

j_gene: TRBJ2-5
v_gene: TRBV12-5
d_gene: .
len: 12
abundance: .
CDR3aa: CASLVTRETQYF
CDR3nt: TGTGCTAGCCTCGTCACAAGGGAGACCCAGTACTTC

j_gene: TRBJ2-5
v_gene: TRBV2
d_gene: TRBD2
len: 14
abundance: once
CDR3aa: CASSERTRGETQYF
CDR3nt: TGTGCCAGCAGTGAAAGGACTAGAGGGGAGACCCAGTACTTC

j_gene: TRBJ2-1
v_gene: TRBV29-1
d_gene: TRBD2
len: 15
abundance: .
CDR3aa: CSVAGGWGGYNEQFF
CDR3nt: TGCAGCGTCGCGGGTGGCTGGGGGGGGTACAATGAGCAGTTCTTC

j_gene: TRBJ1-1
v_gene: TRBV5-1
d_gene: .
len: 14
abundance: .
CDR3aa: CASSLGRGNTEAFF
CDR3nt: TGCGCCAGCAGCCTGGGCCGGGGAAACACTGAAGCTTTCTTT

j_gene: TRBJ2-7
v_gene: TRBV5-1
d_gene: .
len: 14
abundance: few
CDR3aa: CASTLEGNPYEQYF
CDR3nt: TGCGCCAGCACCCTTGAAGGGAATCCCTACGAGCAGTACTTC

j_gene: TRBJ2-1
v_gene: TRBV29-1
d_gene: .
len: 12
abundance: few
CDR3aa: CSVIGDYNEQFF
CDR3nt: TGCAGCGTTATCGGGGACTACAATGAGCAGTTCTTC

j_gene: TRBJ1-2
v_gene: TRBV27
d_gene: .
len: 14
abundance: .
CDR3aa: CASSFTGVGYGYTF
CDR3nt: TGTGCCAGCAGTTTTACGGGGGTAGGCTATGGCTACACCTTC

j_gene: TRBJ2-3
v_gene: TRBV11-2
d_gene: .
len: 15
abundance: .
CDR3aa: CASSLQARGTDTQYF
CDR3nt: TGTGCCAGCAGCCTCCAGGCAAGGGGCACAGATACGCAGTATTTT

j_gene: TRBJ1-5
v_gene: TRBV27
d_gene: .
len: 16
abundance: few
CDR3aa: CASSFPFQGSNQPQHF
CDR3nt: TGTGCCAGCAGTTTTCCCTTCCAGGGAAGCAATCAGCCCCAGCATTTT

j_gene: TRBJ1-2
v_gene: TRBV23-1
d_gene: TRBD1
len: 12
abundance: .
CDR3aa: CASTGQYYGYTF
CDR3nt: TGCGCCAGCACGGGACAGTACTATGGCTACACCTTC

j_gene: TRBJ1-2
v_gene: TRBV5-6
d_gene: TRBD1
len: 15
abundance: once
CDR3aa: CASSPGQGANYGYTF
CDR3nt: TGTGCCAGCAGCCCTGGACAGGGAGCTAACTATGGCTACACCTTC

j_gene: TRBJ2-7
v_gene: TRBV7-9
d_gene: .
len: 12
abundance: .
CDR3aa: CASSFKEPPLYF
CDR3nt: TGTGCCAGCAGCTTCAAGGAGCCTCCACTGTACTTC